The rows below give T cell receptor beta chains drawn from one sample of a study of CD8 T cells in Susac syndrome. From the immunoSEQ multiplex PCR reads, TCRdb called clonotypes with MiXCR, one entry per CDR3 protein. This table holds about 180,000 distinct CDR3 sequences, 90% to 95% found once. Material: CD4+ T cells from PBMCs. These receptors all come from a human donor with Susac syndrome. Both conserved end residues are part of each CDR3. A D gene is named only where the DNA matches it firmly. Clone size, where shown, is once, few, many, or a class for clones that have expanded.

TRBD1,TRBJ2-5,TRBV7-9,NA,TGTGCCAGCACCTTGGGGACAGGGGGCGGAGAGACCCAGTACTTC,CASTLGTGGGETQYF
TRBD2,TRBJ2-5,TRBV12-3/TRBV12-4,NA,TGTGCCAGCAGTTCCGCGAGGAGCGGGGGGGAGACCCAGTACTTC,CASSSARSGGETQYF
TRBD2,TRBJ2-3,TRBV5-6,NA,TGTGCCAGCAGCGAACTAGCGGGGAACACAGATACGCAGTATTTT,CASSELAGNTDTQYF
NA,TRBJ2-5,TRBV7-2,few,TGTGCCAGCAGCTTACAACGGCAGACCCAGTACTTC,CASSLQRQTQYF
NA,TRBJ1-5,TRBV19,NA,TGTGCCAGTAGTCCCCGAGGGGCGAGCAATCAGCCCCAGCATTTT,CASSPRGASNQPQHF
TRBD1,TRBJ2-7,TRBV7-2,NA,TGTGCCAGCAGCTTAGCGCAGGGGGCTTATTACGAGCAGTACTTC,CASSLAQGAYYEQYF
NA,TRBJ2-7,TRBV25-1,NA,TGTGCCAGCAGTCGGGGAGTTGAGCAGTACTTC,CASSRGVEQYF
TRBD2,TRBJ2-7,TRBV4-2,NA,TGTGCCAGCAGCCAAGAAGCTAGCGGGGCCCCCTCCTACGAGCAGTACTTC,CASSQEASGAPSYEQYF
NA,TRBJ1-5,TRBV12-3/TRBV12-4,NA,TGTGCCAGCAGTAAGGAGCGTGAGGAGCCCCAGCATTTT,CASSKEREEPQHF
NA,TRBJ1-1,TRBV30,NA,TGTGCCTGTGCGGGGAACACTGAAGCTTTCTTT,CACAGNTEAFF
TRBD2,TRBJ2-3,TRBV4-1,NA,TGCGCCAGCAGCCAGACCTTAGCGGGGGGGTTCACAGATACGCAGTATTTT,CASSQTLAGGFTDTQYF
NA,TRBJ1-1,TRBV29-1,NA,TGCAGCGTTGAAGATCGAGAGGGTTTGAGGTCTGAAGCTTTCTTT,CSVEDREGLRSEAFF
NA,TRBJ1-5,TRBV20-1,NA,TGCAGTGCTAGAAGTTATCGAGGCAATCAGCCCCAGCATTTT,CSARSYRGNQPQHF
TRBD1,TRBJ1-1,TRBV5-6,NA,TGTGCCAGCAGCTCCCTGCAGGGGGCTTACACTGAAGCTTTCTTT,CASSSLQGAYTEAFF
NA,TRBJ2-7,TRBV15,NA,TGTGCCACCAGCAGGACCGAGGACAGAGCGTACGAGCAGTACTTC,CATSRTEDRAYEQYF
NA,TRBJ1-1,TRBV18,NA,TGTGCCAGCTCACCGGTAGCGAACACTGAAGCTTTCTTT,CASSPVANTEAFF
NA,TRBJ2-4,TRBV3-1,NA,TGTGCCAGCAGCCAAGATCGGGCTACAAAAAACATTCAGTACTTC,CASSQDRATKNIQYF
NA,TRBJ1-2,TRBV20-1,NA,TGCAGTGCTAAGGAGAACTATGGCTACACCTTC,CSAKENYGYTF
NA,TRBJ1-5,TRBV20-1,NA,TGCAGTGCTAGTGACCAGGGGAAACAGCCCCAGCATTTT,CSASDQGKQPQHF
TRBD2,TRBJ2-1,TRBV20-1,NA,TGCAGTGCTCACCCGGGACTAGCGGGGGGGCAGGGAAATGAGCAGTTCTTC,CSAHPGLAGGQGNEQFF
TRBD1,TRBJ1-2,TRBV30,NA,TGTGCCTGGAGTGTACGGGACAGGGAATTTGGTGGCTACACCTTC,CAWSVRDREFGGYTF
TRBD1,TRBJ1-1,TRBV20-1,NA,TGCAGTGCTCTCTCCTACTTTCCGGGACAGGGCTACACTGAAGCTTTCTTT,CSALSYFPGQGYTEAFF
NA,TRBJ2-3,TRBV20-1,NA,TGCAGTGCTAGCCTAGCGTCAGATACGCAGTATTTT,CSASLASDTQYF
NA,TRBJ1-6,TRBV7-9,NA,TGTGCCAGCAGCTCACCCGGGACGGCGACTTCACCCCTCCACTTT,CASSSPGTATSPLHF
NA,TRBJ2-7,TRBV11-2,once,TGTGCCAGCAGCTTAGATCGGTTAGCCTCCTACGAGCAGTACTTC,CASSLDRLASYEQYF
NA,TRBJ2-3,TRBV7-2,few,TGTGCCAGCAGCTTAGACGCGGGGACAGATACGCAGTATTTT,CASSLDAGTDTQYF
TRBD1,TRBJ2-7,TRBV3-1,NA,TGTGCCAGCAGCCAAGACCGGGACAGGGCTTTC,CASSQDRDRAF
TRBD2,TRBJ2-7,TRBV4-2,NA,TGTGCCAGCAGCCAAGATTTGGCTAGCGGGGGCTGGTACGAGCAGTACTTC,CASSQDLASGGWYEQYF
NA,TRBJ1-5,TRBV12-5,NA,TGTGCTAGTGGTTTGGTGGGTGTGGGCAATCAGCCCCAGCATTTT,CASGLVGVGNQPQHF
NA,TRBJ2-3,TRBV5-6,NA,TGTGCCAGCAGGGATATCTTAGATACGCAGTTTTTT,CASRDILDTQFF
NA,TRBJ2-1,TRBV3-1,NA,TGTGCCAGCAGCCGGGACCAGGCCTACAATGAGCAGTTCTTC,CASSRDQAYNEQFF
NA,TRBJ2-7,TRBV3-1,once,TGTGCCAGCAGCCAAGGGGGGACCGCCTCCGAGCAGTACTTC,CASSQGGTASEQYF
NA,TRBJ2-1,TRBV7-2,few,TGTGCCAGCAGCTTAGACAGTAATGAGCAGTTCTTC,CASSLDSNEQFF
TRBD1,TRBJ2-7,TRBV7-2,NA,TGTGCCAGCAGCTTAGGGACAGGCTTCTACGAGCAGTACTTC,CASSLGTGFYEQYF
TRBD2,TRBJ2-5,TRBV4-2,few,TGTGCCAGCAGCCAAGAGGGAGCGCGGGGGGAGACCCAGTACTTC,CASSQEGARGETQYF
NA,TRBJ2-4,TRBV29-1,NA,TGCAGCGTTGAGGGCCCAGGAGTAGCCAAAAACATTCAGTACTTC,CSVEGPGVAKNIQYF
NA,TRBJ2-6,TRBV5-1,NA,TGCGCCAGCAGCTTGCCGGGCGCAGCTGGGGCCAACGTCCTGACTTTC,CASSLPGAAGANVLTF
NA,TRBJ2-5,TRBV10-3,NA,TGTGCCATCAGCGAACAGGTTCTGGGGACCCAGTACTTC,CAISEQVLGTQYF
NA,TRBJ2-1,TRBV3-1,NA,TGTGCCAGCAGCCTAGAAGGGAGGAATGAGCAGTTCTTC,CASSLEGRNEQFF
NA,TRBJ2-5,TRBV6-4,NA,TGTGCCAACGAGACCCAGTACTTC,CANETQYF
NA,TRBJ2-3,TRBV29-1,NA,TGCAGCGTTGAACAACCAGACCCCCACACAGATACGCAGTATTTT,CSVEQPDPHTDTQYF